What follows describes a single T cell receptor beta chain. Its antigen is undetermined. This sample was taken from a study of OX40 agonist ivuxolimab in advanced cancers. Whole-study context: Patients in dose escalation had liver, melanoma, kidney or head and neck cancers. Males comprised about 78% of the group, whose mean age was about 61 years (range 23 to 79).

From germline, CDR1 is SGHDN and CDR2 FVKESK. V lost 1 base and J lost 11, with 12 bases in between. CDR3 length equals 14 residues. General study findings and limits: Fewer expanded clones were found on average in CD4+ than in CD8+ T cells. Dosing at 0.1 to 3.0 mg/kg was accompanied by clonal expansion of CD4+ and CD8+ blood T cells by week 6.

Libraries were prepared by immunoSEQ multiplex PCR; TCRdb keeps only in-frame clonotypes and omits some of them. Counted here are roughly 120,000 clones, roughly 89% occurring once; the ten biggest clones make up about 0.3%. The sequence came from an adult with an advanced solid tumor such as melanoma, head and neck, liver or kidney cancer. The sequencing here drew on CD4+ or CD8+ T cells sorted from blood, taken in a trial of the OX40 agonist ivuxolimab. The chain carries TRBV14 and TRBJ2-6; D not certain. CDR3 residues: CASSQARIGHVLTF. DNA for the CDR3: TGTGCCAGCAGCCAAGCTCGGATCGGCCACGTCCTGACTTTC. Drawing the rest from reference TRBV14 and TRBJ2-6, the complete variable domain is EAGVTQFPSHSVIEKGQTVTLRCDPISGHDNLYWYRRVMGKEIKFLLHFVKESKQDESGMPNNRFLAERTGGTYSTLKVQPAELEDSGVYFCASSQARIGHVLTFGAGSRLTVL.